Below, one T cell receptor beta chain is given with its context. This sample was taken from a study of shared T cell receptors in the human thymus. Germline assignment: CDR1 SGHVS and CDR2 FQNEAQ. This CDR3 is built from 15 residues. Trimming pared 3 bases from V and 6 bases from J, leaving 15 bases between. The table came from immunoSEQ multiplex PCR; TCRdb's copy has only in-frame clones and leaves some out. The repertoire holds 700,000 to 750,000 clones, with roughly 85% as singletons. These data also featured in a second study, about human thymus T cells. That paper notes: Among the donors, all were healthy Finnish infants having corrective surgery for congenital heart defects. Resections from corrective heart surgery supplied the thymus tissue. Thymic and blood repertoires seemed to show skewed V and J gene use. A high degree of thymic repertoire overlap among unrelated individuals was reported in related research.

The V gene is TRBV7-8, the J gene TRBJ1-5; weak D call: TRBD1 (6 bases). The clonotype comes from a girl less than two years old with a congenital heart defect. The specimen sequenced was thymocytes. In DNA form, the CDR3 reads TGTGCCAGCAGCTTTTGGGGGCCCGAAGTTCAGCCCCAGCATTTT. Its translation is CASSFWGPEVQPQHF.